This T cell receptor beta chain is from a study of OX40 agonist ivuxolimab in advanced cancers. Study-wide results and caveats: Expanded peripheral T cells had an undetermined antigen specificity. Low normalized T-cell clonal expansion was also seen in some nonresponders.

The germline V and J ends were trimmed by 4 bases and 2 bases, with 12 bases remaining between them. This CDR3 region has 15 residues. Germline CDR1 and CDR2: MNHEY and SVGAGI. Libraries were prepared by immunoSEQ multiplex PCR; TCRdb keeps only in-frame clonotypes and omits some of them. The table records some 50,000 clones, around 90% of them present only once. With regard to this clone: What it recognizes is unknown.

The sample here was CD4+ or CD8+ T cells sorted from blood, taken in a trial of the OX40 agonist ivuxolimab. The receptor's source is an adult with an advanced solid tumor such as melanoma, head and neck, liver or kidney cancer. The V and J genes are TRBV6-5 and TRBJ1-5, with D tentatively TRBD1 (6 bases). In DNA, the CDR3 is TGTGCCAGCAGTTTGCGCAGGGGTGGCAATCAGCCCCAGCATTTT. Its protein is CASSLRRGGNQPQHF.